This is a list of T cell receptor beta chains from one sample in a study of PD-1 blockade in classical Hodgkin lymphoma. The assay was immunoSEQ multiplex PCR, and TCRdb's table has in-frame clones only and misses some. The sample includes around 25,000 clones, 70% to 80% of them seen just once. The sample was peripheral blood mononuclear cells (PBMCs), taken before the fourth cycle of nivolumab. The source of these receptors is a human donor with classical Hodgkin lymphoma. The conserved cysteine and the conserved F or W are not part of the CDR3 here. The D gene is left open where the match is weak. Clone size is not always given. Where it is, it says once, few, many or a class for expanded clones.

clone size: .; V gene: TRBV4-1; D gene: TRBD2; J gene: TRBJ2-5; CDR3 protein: ASSQEGEGETQY
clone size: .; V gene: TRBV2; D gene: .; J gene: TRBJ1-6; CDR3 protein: ASRGTDRGDLH
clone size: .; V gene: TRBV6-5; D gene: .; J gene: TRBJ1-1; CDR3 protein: ASSYSGGDTEAF
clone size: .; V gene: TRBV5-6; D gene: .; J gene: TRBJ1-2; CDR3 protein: ASSLTYGYT
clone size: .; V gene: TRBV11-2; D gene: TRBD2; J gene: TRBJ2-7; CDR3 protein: ASSFFARGGSEQY
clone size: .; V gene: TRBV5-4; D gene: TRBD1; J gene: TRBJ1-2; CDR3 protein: ASSLESGDRVYGYT
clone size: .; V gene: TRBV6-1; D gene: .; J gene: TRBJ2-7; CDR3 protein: ASSKLYEQY
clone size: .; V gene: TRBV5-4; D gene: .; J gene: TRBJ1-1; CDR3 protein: ASSPFGGTEAF
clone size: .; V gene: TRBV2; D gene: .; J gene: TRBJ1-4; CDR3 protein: ASRGTSTNEKLF
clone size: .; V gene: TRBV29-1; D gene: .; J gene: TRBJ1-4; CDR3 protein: SVQGKDATNEKLF
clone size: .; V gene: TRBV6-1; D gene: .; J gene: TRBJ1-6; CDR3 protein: ASTDRNNSPLH
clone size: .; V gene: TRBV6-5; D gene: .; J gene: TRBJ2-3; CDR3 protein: ASSYGPGSTDTQY
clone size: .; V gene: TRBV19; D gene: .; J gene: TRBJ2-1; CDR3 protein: ASSIDGALRSNEQF
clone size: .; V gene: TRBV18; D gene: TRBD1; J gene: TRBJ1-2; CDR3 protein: ASSGTGGAEGYT
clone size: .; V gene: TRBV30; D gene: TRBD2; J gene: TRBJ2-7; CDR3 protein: AWSLTSGYEQY
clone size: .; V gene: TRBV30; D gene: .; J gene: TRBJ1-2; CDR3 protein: AWTGLGTSYGYT
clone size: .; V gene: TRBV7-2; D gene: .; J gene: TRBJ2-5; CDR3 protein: ASSFPQGLQETQY
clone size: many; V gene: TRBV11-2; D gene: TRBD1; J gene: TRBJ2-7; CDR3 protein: ASSLEGQVYEQY
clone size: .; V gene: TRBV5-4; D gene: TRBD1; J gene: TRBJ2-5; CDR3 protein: ASSFDRGETQY
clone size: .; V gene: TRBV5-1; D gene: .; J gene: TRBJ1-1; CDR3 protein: ASSLGGTREAF
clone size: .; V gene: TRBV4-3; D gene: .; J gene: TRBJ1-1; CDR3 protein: ASSQGTAPMNTEAF
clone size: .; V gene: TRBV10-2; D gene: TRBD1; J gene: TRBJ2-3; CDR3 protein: ASIRRTGNTDTQY
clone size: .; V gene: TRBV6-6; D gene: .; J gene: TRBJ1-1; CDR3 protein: ASSPGNTEAF
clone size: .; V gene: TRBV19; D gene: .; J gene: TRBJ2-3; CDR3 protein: ASSIVDGDTQY
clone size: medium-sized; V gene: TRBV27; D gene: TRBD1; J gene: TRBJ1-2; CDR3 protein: ASRRGQNLYGYT
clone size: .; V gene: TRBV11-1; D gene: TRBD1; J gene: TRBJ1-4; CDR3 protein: ASSGQGATLEEKLF